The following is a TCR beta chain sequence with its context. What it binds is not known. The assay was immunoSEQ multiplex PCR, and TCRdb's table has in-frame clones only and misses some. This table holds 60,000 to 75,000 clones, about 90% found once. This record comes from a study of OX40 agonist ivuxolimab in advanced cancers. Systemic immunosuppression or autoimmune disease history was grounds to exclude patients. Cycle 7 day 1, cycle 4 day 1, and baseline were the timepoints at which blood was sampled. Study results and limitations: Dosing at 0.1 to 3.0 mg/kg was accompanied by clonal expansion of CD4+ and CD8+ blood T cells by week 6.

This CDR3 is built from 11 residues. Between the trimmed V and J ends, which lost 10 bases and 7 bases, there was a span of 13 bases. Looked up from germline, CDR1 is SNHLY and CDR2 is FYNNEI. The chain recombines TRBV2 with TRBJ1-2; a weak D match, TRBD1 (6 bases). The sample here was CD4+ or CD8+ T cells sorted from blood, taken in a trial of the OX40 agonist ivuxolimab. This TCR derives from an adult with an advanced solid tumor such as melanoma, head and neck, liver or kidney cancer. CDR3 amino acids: CAKEGVPGYTF. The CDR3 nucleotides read TGTGCCAAGGAGGGGGTTCCTGGCTACACCTTC.